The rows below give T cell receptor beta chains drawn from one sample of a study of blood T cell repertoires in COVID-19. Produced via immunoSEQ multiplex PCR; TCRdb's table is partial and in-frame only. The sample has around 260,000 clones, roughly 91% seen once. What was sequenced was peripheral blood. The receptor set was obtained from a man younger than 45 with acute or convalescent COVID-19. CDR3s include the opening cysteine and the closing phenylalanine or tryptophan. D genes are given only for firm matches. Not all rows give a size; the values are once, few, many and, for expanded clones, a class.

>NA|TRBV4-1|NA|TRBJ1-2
TGCGCCAGCAGCCAAGATTCATTGCGGGGCTACACCTTC
CASSQDSLRGYTF
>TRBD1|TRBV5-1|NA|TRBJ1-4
TGCGCCAGCAGCATCGGGACAGTAGGGGAAAAACTGTTTTTT
CASSIGTVGEKLFF
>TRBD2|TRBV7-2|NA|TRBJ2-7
TGTGCCAGCAGCACCCCGGGACTATCCTACGAGCAGTACTTC
CASSTPGLSYEQYF
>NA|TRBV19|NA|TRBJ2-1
TGTGCCAGTAGTGAGGTCGGCCTTCTTAGCTCCTACAATGAGCAGTTCTTC
CASSEVGLLSSYNEQFF
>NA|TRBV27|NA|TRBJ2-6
TGTGCCAGCAGCTTAGCCGGGGGTGGCTCTGGGGCCAACGTCCTGACTTTC
CASSLAGGGSGANVLTF
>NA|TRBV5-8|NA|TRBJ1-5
TGTGCCAGCAGCTTGGCAGGGTTTAATCAGCCCCAGCATTTT
CASSLAGFNQPQHF
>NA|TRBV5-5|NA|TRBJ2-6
TGTGCCAGCAGCTTGACACCCAGCTCTGGGGCCAACGTCCTGACTTTC
CASSLTPSSGANVLTF
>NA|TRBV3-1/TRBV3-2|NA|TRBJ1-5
TGTGCCAGCAGCCAAGTCCTCGGTCAGCCCCAGCATTTT
CASSQVLGQPQHF
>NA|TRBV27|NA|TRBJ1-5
TGTGCCAGTTTTAATGCAGGGAGCAATCAGCCCCAGCATTTT
CASFNAGSNQPQHF
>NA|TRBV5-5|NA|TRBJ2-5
TGTGCCAGCAGCTTACAACAAGAGACCCAGTACTTC
CASSLQQETQYF
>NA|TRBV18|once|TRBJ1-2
TGTGCCAGCTCACCGGAGGGGGGGGAGTACCGTCCGGGAGGCTACACCTTC
CASSPEGGEYRPGGYTF
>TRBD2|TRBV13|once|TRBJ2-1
TGTGCCAGCAGCTTACTTGCGGGAGGAGGTAATGAGCAGTTCTTC
CASSLLAGGGNEQFF
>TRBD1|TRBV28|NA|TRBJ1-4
TGTGCCAGCAGTACAGACAGGGGGTCTAATGAAAAACTGTTTTTT
CASSTDRGSNEKLFF
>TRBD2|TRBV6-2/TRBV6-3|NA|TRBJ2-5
TGTGCCAGCAGTCCCCTGTGGGTAGCGGGGGGTAGAGAGACCCAGTACTTC
CASSPLWVAGGRETQYF
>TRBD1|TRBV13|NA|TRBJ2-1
TGTGCCAGCAGCCCGGGGACAGGTAGCTTGATAGGCAATGAGCAGTTCTTC
CASSPGTGSLIGNEQFF
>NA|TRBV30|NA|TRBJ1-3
TGTGCCTGGAGCGAACACACAGGGATGGCTGGAAACACCATATATTTT
CAWSEHTGMAGNTIYF
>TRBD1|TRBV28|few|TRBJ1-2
TGTGCCAGCAGTAAGCCGACAGGGGGCAGAGGCTATGGCTACACCTTC
CASSKPTGGRGYGYTF
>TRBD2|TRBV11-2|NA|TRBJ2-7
TGTGCCAGCAGCTTCGGGGCGGGGGGCTACGAGCAGTACTTC
CASSFGAGGYEQYF
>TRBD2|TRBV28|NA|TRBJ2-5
TGTGCCAGCAGTCCCCAGCGGGAGATAAAGACCCAGTACTTC
CASSPQREIKTQYF
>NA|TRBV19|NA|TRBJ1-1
TGTGCCAGTAGTATGGGCATCGGCGCTGAAGCTTTCTTT
CASSMGIGAEAFF
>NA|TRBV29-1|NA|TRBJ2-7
TGCAGCGTAGGGGCGGCCCGTAGCTCAGAGCAGTACTTC
CSVGAARSSEQYF
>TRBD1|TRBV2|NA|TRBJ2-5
TGTGCCAGCAGGAGTACAGGGGAAGAGACCCAGTACTTC
CASRSTGEETQYF
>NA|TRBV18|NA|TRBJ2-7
TGTGCCAGCTCGCCCCGACAGGCCCCCTACGAGCAGTACTTC
CASSPRQAPYEQYF
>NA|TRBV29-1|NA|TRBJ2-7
TGCAGCGTTGTGCAACCGGGACAAGACTACGAGCAGTACTTC
CSVVQPGQDYEQYF
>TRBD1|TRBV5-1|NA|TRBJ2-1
TGCGCCAGCAGGAACAGGGGGTCATCCCCAATTTCCAATGAGCAGTTCTTC
CASRNRGSSPISNEQFF
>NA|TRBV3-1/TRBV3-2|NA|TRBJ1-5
TGTGCCAGCAGCCATCTTGTCCGAGGTCAGCCCCAGCATTTT
CASSHLVRGQPQHF
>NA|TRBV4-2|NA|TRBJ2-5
TGTGCCAGCAGCCAAGAGCAGGGTGGGACCCAGTACTTC
CASSQEQGGTQYF
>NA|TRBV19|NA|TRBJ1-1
TGTGCCAGTAGTATATTTGGTCGATTGGCCCCAGGGATGGCTGAAGCTTTCTTT
CASSIFGRLAPGMAEAFF
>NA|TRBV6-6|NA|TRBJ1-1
TGTGCCAGCAGTTTCGGCGGCATGAACACTGAAGCTTTCTTT
CASSFGGMNTEAFF
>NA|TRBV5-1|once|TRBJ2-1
TGCGCCAGCACCCTTGAAGACAGGAGCTCCTACAATGAGCAGTTCTTC
CASTLEDRSSYNEQFF
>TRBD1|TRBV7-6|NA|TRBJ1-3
TGTGCCAGCAGCTTACAGGGGGGCGGAAACACCATATATTTT
CASSLQGGGNTIYF
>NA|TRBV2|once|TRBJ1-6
TGTGCCAGCAGTGGTCAGGCTAATAATTCACCCCTCCACTTT
CASSGQANNSPLHF
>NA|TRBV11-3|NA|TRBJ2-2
TGTGCCAGCAGCCCCGGACTGAACACCGGGGAGCTGTTTTTT
CASSPGLNTGELFF
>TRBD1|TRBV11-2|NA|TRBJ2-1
TGTGCCAGCAGCCCAAGGACAGGGTCCAATGAGCAGTTCTTC
CASSPRTGSNEQFF
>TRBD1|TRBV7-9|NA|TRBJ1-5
TGTGCCAGCAGTAGGGACAGTACTAATCAGCCCCAGCATTTT
CASSRDSTNQPQHF
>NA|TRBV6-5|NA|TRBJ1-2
TGTGCCAGCAGCGTAAATGACTATGGCTACACCTTC
CASSVNDYGYTF
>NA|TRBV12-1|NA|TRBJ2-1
TGTGCCAGCAGCCCAAATCCGCTAGCGGGGGGGCTCTCCTACAATGAGCAGTTCTTC
CASSPNPLAGGLSYNEQFF
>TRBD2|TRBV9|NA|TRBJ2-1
TGTGCCAGCAGCGTAGCTAGCGGCTACAATGAGCAGTTCTTC
CASSVASGYNEQFF
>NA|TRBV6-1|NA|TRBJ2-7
TGTGCCAGCAGTGAGGCGCGGCGCGACGAGCAGTACTTC
CASSEARRDEQYF
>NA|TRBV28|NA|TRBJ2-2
TGTGCCAGCAGTTTCGGAGGGGGCGCCCCCGGGGAGCTGTTTTTT
CASSFGGGAPGELFF
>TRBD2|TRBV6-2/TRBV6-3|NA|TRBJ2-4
TGTGCCAGCAGTTACTCGGTGACTAGCGGGGGGGACAAAAACATTCAGTACTTC
CASSYSVTSGGDKNIQYF
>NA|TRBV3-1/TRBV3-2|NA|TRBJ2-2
TGTGCCAGCAGCCAAGAAGGGGGTAGCACCGGGGAGCTGTTTTTT
CASSQEGGSTGELFF
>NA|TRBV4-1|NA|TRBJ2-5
TGCGCCAGCAGCGGAGTAGGGGTAAAAGAGACCCAGTACTTC
CASSGVGVKETQYF
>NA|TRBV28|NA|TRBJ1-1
TGTGCCAGCACTGGGGGCAGCCGTGAAGCTTTCTTT
CASTGGSREAFF
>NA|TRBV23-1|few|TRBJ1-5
TGCGCCAGCAGTCTCCCGGCCCAGCATTTT
CASSLPAQHF
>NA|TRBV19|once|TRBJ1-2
TGTGCCAGTAGTATGAGGACAGATGGCTACACCTTC
CASSMRTDGYTF
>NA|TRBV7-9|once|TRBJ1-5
TGTGCCAGCAGCTTCGAGGTACAAGGTCGAACGGATCAGCCCCAGCATTTT
CASSFEVQGRTDQPQHF
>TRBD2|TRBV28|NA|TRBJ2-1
TGTGCCAGCAGCCTCGGTGGGAGGGCCGGCAATGAGCAGTTCTTC
CASSLGGRAGNEQFF
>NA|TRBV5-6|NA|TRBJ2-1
TGTGCCAGCAGGGGGGGGCATCTGGGATACGAGCAGTTCTTC
CASRGGHLGYEQFF
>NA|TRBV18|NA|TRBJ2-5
TGTGCCAGCTCGCGGGACAGACAAGAGACCCAGTACTTC
CASSRDRQETQYF
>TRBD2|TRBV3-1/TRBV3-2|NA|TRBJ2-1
TGTGCCAGCAGCCATGAAGGACTAGCGAGAAATGAGCAGTTCTTC
CASSHEGLARNEQFF
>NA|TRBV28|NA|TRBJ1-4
TGTGCCAGCAGTGCTCGGGTTGATAATGAAAAACTGTTTTTT
CASSARVDNEKLFF
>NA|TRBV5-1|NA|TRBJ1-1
TGCGCCAGCAGCTTGGAGGGGACTGGGGTTGAAGCTTTCTTT
CASSLEGTGVEAFF